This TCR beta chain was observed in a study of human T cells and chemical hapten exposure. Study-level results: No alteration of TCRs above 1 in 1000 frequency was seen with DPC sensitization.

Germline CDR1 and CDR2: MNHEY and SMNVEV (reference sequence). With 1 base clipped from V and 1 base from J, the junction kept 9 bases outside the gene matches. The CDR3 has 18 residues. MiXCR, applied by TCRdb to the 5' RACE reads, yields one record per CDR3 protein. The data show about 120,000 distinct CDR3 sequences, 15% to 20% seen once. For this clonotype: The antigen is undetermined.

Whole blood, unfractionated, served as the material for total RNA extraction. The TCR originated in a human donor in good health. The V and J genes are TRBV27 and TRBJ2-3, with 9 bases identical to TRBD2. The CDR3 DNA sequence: TGTGCCAGCAGTTTATATCTAGCGGGGATGACTGGCACAGATACGCAGTATTTT. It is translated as CASSLYLAGMTGTDTQYF.